These 13 T cell receptor beta chains were all obtained from the same sample, sequenced in a study of T cell responses to AZD1222 COVID-19 vaccine. Produced via immunoSEQ multiplex PCR; TCRdb's table is partial and in-frame only. Seen here are 250,000 to 300,000 clones, approximately 94% observed once, and the top ten hold roughly 0.51%. The material sequenced was peripheral blood, taken 28 days after the second AZD1222 dose. Source of these receptors: an adult who received the AZD1222 COVID-19 vaccine.

This chain joins TRBV10-2 and TRBJ2-7; 8 nucleotides align to TRBD2. Germline V CDR1 and CDR2: WSHSY, SAAADI. Trimming at V came to 0 bases and at J to 0 bases, leaving 7 bases not matched to a gene. This CDR3 contains 17 residues. The CDR3 loop is CASSESTGGALSYEQYF. Written as DNA, the CDR3 is TGCGCCAGCAGTGAGTCGACCGGGGGGGCCCTCTCCTACGAGCAGTACTTC.

The gene calls are TRBV4-1 and TRBJ2-2; a weak D match, TRBD1 (6 bases). The CDR3 spans 15 residues. CDR1 is MGHRA, CDR2 YSYEKL, per germline. The ends were cut back, 2 bases at V and 3 bases at J, with 10 bases in the middle. The CDR3 DNA reads as TGCGCCAGCAGCCAATACCAGGGGCACACCGGGGAGCTGTTTTTT. Protein product: CASSQYQGHTGELFF.

The V call is TRBV20-1, the J call TRBJ2-2, with TRBD1 as a possible D gene (6 bases). Germline CDR1 DFQATT, CDR2 SNEGSKA (reference sequence). Trimming removed 3 bases at V and 4 bases at J, with 12 bases between. The CDR3 sequence is 14 residues long. In DNA form, the CDR3 reads TGCAGTGCTAGTCGACAGGACCGCACCGGGGAGCTGTTTTTT. Translation: CSASRQDRTGELFF.

This rearrangement joins TRBV11-2 to TRBJ2-3; tentative D call: TRBD2 (5 bases). The germline V and J ends were trimmed by 1 base and 6 bases, with 5 bases remaining between them. This CDR3 has 12 residues. The V gene's germline CDR1 is SGHAT and CDR2 FQNNGV. Here the CDR3 reads CASSLGGDTQYF. In nucleotides, the CDR3 is TGTGCCAGCAGCTTAGGAGGGGATACGCAGTATTTT.

The chain carries TRBV2 and TRBJ2-6, with D possibly being TRBD1 or TRBD2 (5 bases each). Germline CDR1 SNHLY, CDR2 FYNNEI. The CDR3 has 16 amino acids. The V and J ends lost 5 bases and 0 bases respectively, with 11 bases between them. Here the CDR3 reads CASSSGSFSGANVLTF. CDR3 DNA sequence: TGTGCCAGCAGTTCAGGGAGTTTCTCTGGGGCCAACGTCCTGACTTTC.

The gene calls are TRBV28 and TRBJ1-4, with 8 bases lining up with TRBD1. This CDR3 is 16 amino acids long. The germline CDR1 and CDR2 sequences are MDHEN and SYDVKM. J was trimmed by 8 bases and V by 5 bases; bases with no gene match: 13. The CDR3 reads CASSPPTGGDREKLFF. Here the CDR3 DNA reads TGTGCCAGCAGTCCCCCTACAGGGGGTGATCGGGAAAAACTGTTTTTT.

This clone was seen more than once but under ten times. The rearrangement joins TRBV5-8 to TRBJ2-1; 8 nucleotides align to TRBD2. The length of the CDR3 is 14 residues. V dropped 2 bases and J dropped 9; count of bases not matched to a gene: 7. Germline V gives CDR1 SGHTS, CDR2 YDEGEE. The CDR3 spells CASSFGLARVEQFF. The CDR3 coding sequence is TGTGCCAGCAGCTTCGGACTAGCTAGGGTTGAGCAGTTCTTC.

This chain links TRBV3-1 (or the pseudogene TRBV3-2) with TRBJ2-3; TRBD2 matches 12 bases. Germline values: CDR1 LGHDT, CDR2 YNNKEL (reference sequence). The ends lost 5 bases at V and 3 bases at J; junction bases unmatched: 6. The CDR3 runs to 16 residues. This chain's CDR3 is CASSSWTSGETDTQYF. As DNA, the CDR3 is TGTGCCAGCAGCTCTTGGACTAGCGGGGAGACAGATACGCAGTATTTT.

This chain connects TRBV3-1 (or the pseudogene TRBV3-2) to TRBJ2-7; unclear D gene. Germline CDR1 reads LGHDT; CDR2 reads YNNKEL (reference sequence). Trimming shortened V by 0 bases and J by 6 bases, and 12 bases separated the two germline ends. This CDR3 contains 14 residues. The CDR3 bases are TGTGCCAGCAGCCAAGATTTAGTAGGGTCCGAGCAGTACTTC. It specifies CASSQDLVGSEQYF.

The chain employs TRBV2 and TRBJ1-1; D gene ambiguous. CDR1 is SNHLY, CDR2 FYNNEI, per germline. V gave up 6 bases and J gave up 0 bases, with 8 bases separating them. The CDR3 sequence is 13 residues long. The CDR3 DNA follows: TGTGCCAGCAGCCTCGAGGTGAACACTGAAGCTTTCTTT. Protein: CASSLEVNTEAFF.

The rearrangement joins TRBV5-5 to TRBJ2-5, with unresolved D. CDR3 length: 13 amino acids. Trimming cost V 5 bases and J 5 bases, with 13 bases left between them. Germline V CDR1 and CDR2: SGHKS, YYEKEE (reference sequence). The CDR3 here is CASSSRPEETQYF. The CDR3 coding sequence is TGTGCCAGCAGTTCCCGGCCGGAGGAGACCCAGTACTTC.

This sequence joins TRBV4-1 and TRBJ1-3, with a possible D match to TRBD1 (6 bases). Trimming cost V 3 bases and J 8 bases, with 17 bases left between them. This CDR3 comprises 15 residues. Per germline, CDR1 MGHRA and CDR2 YSYEKL. The CDR3, as DNA: TGCGCCAGCAGCCAGACACAGGGTAAAAAGGACACCATATATTTT. Translated, it gives CASSQTQGKKDTIYF.

The V call is TRBV6-1, the J call TRBJ1-2; D might be TRBD1 (6 bases). The CDR3 is made up of 17 amino acids. V gave up 0 bases and J gave up 8 bases, with 22 bases separating them. Germline CDR1 and CDR2: MNHNS and SASEGT. CDR3 in amino acids: CASSEARLRGGAEGYTF. As DNA, the CDR3 is TGTGCCAGCAGTGAAGCCCGACTAAGGGGGGGCGCGGAAGGCTACACCTTC.